One sample yielded the 7 T cell receptor beta chains listed below, sequenced in a study of blood T cell repertoires in COVID-19. Clones were sequenced by immunoSEQ multiplex PCR, and TCRdb holds only the in-frame ones, with some missing. The sample has some 71,000 clones, less than 85% seen once. Material for sequencing was peripheral blood. These receptor sequences come from a man aged 45-65 years with COVID-19, enrolled during active disease.

This clone was seen more than once but under ten times. This sequence joins TRBV9 and TRBJ1-5; D may be TRBD1 (6 bases). The germline V gene has CDR1 SGDLS and CDR2 YYNGEE. Trimming removed 3 bases at V and 3 bases at J, with 16 bases between. This CDR3 has 16 residues. The CDR3 DNA reads TGTGCCAGCAGCGAGAACCAGGGGATGGACAATCAGCCCCAGCATTTT. Translation: CASSENQGMDNQPQHF.

The chain recombines TRBV5-6 with TRBJ2-1; D not certain. V dropped 3 bases and J dropped 10 bases, with 11 bases sitting between them. Germline lookup yields CDR1 SGHDT and CDR2 YYEEEE. There are 12 residues in the CDR3. CDR3 coding DNA: TGTGCCAGCAGCTACCTCGAGGTAGAGCAGTTCTTC. Its protein product is CASSYLEVEQFF.

This clone was seen a few times. The chain combines TRBV19 with TRBJ1-2; 10 positions match TRBD1. The V and J ends lost 5 bases and 5 bases, in that order; junction bases with no gene match: 8. This CDR3 is built from 15 residues. Looked up from germline, CDR1 is LNHDA and CDR2 is SQIVND (reference sequence). Here the CDR3 reads CASSPRGDRGYGYTF. CDR3 in DNA: TGTGCCAGTAGTCCCCGGGGGGACAGGGGATATGGCTACACCTTC.

This clone was counted between two and nine times. The gene calls are TRBV11-3 and TRBJ1-1, with 7 bases fitting TRBD1. The CDR3 runs to 15 residues. V lost 1 base to trimming and J lost 0 bases; unmatched junction nucleotides: 2. CDR1 and CDR2 (germline): SGHNT, YENEEA. The CDR3 spells CASSLGDSLNTEAFF. Here the CDR3 DNA reads TGTGCCAGCAGCTTAGGGGACAGTTTGAACACTGAAGCTTTCTTT.

The rearrangement uses TRBV15 and TRBJ1-1; 7 nucleotides agree with TRBD1. The CDR3 consists of 12 residues. With 4 bases clipped from V and 7 bases from J, the junction kept 3 bases outside the gene matches. Germline CDR1 LNHNV, CDR2 YYDKDF (reference sequence). The CDR3 loop reads CATSTRDSEAFF. CDR3 sequence (DNA): TGTGCCACCAGCACAAGGGACAGTGAAGCTTTCTTT. The full variable domain, rest sourced from reference TRBV15 and TRBJ1-1, is DAMVIQNPRYQVTQFGKPVTLSCSQTLNHNVMYWYQQKSSQAPKLLFHYYDKDFNNEADTPDNFQSRRPNTSFCFLDIRSPGLGDTAMYLCATSTRDSEAFFGQGTRLTVV.

The chain uses TRBV19 and TRBJ1-1; no reliable D call. V gave up 8 bases and J gave up 1 base, with 11 bases separating them. CDR3 length equals 13 residues. Germline assignment: CDR1 LNHDA and CDR2 SQIVND (reference sequence). CDR3 sequence reads: CASQDGENTEAFF. The CDR3 DNA follows: TGTGCCAGTCAGGACGGGGAGAACACTGAAGCTTTCTTT. The complete variable domain, with remaining parts taken from reference TRBV19 and TRBJ1-1, reads DGGITQSPKYLFRKEGQNVTLSCEQNLNHDAMYWYRQDPGQGLRLIYYSQIVNDFQKGDIAEGYSVSREKKESFPLTVTSAQKNPTAFYLCASQDGENTEAFFGQGTRLTVV.

The rearrangement joins TRBV4-1 to TRBJ1-4, with a tentative D call TRBD1 (5 bases). Trimming stripped 0 bases from V and 10 bases from J, with 12 bases between. Germline lookup yields CDR1 MGHRA and CDR2 YSYEKL. This CDR3 has 14 residues. CDR3 region: CASSQDPAGSKLFF. CDR3 bases: TGCGCCAGCAGCCAAGACCCTGCAGGGTCAAAACTGTTTTTT.